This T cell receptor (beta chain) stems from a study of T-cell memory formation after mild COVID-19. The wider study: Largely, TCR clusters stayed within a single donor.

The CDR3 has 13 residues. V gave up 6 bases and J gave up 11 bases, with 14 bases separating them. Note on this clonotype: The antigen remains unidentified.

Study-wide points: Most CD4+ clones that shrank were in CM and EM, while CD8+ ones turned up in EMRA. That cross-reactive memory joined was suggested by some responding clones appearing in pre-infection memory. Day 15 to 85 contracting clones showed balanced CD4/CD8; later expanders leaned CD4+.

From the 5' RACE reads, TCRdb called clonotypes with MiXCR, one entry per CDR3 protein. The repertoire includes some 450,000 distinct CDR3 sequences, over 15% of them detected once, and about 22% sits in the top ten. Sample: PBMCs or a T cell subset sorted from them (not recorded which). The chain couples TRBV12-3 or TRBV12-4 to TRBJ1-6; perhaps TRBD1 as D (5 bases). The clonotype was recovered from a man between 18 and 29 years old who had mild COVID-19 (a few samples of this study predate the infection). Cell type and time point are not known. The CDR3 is CASRGEGVTPLHF. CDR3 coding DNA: TGTGCCAGCAGGGGGGAGGGTGTCACACCCCTCCACTTT.